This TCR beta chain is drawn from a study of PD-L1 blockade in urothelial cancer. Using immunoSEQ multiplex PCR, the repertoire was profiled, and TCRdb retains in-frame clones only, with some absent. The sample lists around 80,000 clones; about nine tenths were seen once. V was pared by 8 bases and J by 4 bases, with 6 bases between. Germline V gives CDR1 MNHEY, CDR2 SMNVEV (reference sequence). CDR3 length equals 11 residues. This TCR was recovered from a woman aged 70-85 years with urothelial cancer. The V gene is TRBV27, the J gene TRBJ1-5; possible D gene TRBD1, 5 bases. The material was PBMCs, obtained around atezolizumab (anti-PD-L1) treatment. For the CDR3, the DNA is TGTGCCAGCGGGACTAATCAGCCCCAGCATTTT. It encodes CASGTNQPQHF.